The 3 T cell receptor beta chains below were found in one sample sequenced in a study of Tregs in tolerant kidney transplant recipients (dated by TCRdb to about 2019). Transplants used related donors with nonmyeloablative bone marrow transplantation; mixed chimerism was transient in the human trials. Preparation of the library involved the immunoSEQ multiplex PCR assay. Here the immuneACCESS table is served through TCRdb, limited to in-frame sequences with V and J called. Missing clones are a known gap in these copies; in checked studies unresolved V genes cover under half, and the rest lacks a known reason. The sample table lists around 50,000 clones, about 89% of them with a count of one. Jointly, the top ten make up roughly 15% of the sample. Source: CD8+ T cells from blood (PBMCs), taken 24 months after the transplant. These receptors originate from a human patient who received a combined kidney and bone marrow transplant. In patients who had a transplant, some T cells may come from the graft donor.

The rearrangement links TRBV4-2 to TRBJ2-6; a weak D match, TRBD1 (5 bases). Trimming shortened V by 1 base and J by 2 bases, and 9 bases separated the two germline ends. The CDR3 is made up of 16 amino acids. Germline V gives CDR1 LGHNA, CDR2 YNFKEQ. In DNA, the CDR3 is TGTGCCAGCAGCCAAGGGGGCCTTGCTGGGGCCAACGTCCTGACTTTC. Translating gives CASSQGGLAGANVLTF.

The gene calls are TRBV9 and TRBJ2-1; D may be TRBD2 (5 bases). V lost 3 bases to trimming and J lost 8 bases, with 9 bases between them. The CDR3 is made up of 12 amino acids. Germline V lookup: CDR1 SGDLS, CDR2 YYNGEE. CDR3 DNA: TGTGCCAGCAGCGAACTAGATTATGAGCAGTTCTTC. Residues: CASSELDYEQFF.

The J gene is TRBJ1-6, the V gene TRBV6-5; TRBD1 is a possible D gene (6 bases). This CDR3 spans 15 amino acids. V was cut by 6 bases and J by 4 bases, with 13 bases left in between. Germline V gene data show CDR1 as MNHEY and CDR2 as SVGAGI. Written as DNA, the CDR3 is TGTGCCAGCAGACAGGGAACGGGTTATAATTCACCCCTCCACTTT. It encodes CASRQGTGYNSPLHF.